Given below is one T cell receptor beta chain in context. The data originate from a study of cytomegalovirus exposure and HLA in healthy donors. The CDR3 contains 15 residues. Germline V lookup: CDR1 LNHDA, CDR2 SQIVND (reference sequence). V shed 3 bases and J 8 bases; nucleotides not matched to a gene: 9. PCR used 60 Vbeta primers and 13 Jbeta primers. Here immunoSEQ multiplex PCR was the method, and the copy in TCRdb shows in-frame clones only, minus some. Of 110,000 to 150,000 clones listed, around 72% are singletons. Sequenced input: PBMCs. The rearrangement joins TRBV19 to TRBJ1-4; TRBD1 aligns across 7 bases. The sequence derives from a middle-aged man in good health and CMV-seronegative. The CDR3 loop is CASSINRGLEEKLFF. DNA of the CDR3: TGTGCCAGTAGTATCAACAGGGGTCTTGAAGAAAAACTGTTTTTT.